What follows describes a single TCR beta chain. Its antigen is undetermined. The data belong to a study of CD8 T cells in Susac syndrome. Study-level background: Patients with Susac syndrome were therapy-naive, treated with corticosteroids, or treated with intravenous immunoglobulin alone when blood was collected.

It was with random hexamers that about 0.45 to 1 ug RNA was reverse transcribed. An immunoSEQ multiplex PCR amplified TCR beta CDR3 over 54 Vbeta and 13 Jbeta. TCRdb ran MiXCR on the immunoSEQ multiplex PCR reads and lists one entry per CDR3 protein. This table has about 180,000 distinct CDR3 sequences, approximately 94% appearing once. Study-level results: The relatively small number of individuals in the TCR sequencing and HLA analysis was acknowledged by the study. There was no clonal expansion in the CD4+ T cell repertoires of Susac syndrome.

Trimming pared 1 base from V and 4 bases from J, leaving 16 bases between. CDR3 length: 16 residues. The germline gives CDR1 LGHNA, CDR2 YSLEER. The sequence came from a human donor with Susac syndrome. The material sequenced was CD4+ T cells from PBMCs. The chain has TRBV4-3 and TRBJ2-5; D possibly corresponds to TRBD1 (7 bases). Here the CDR3 reads CASSQGTGGESETQYF. CDR3 in DNA: TGCGCCAGCAGCCAAGGGACAGGAGGGGAGTCAGAGACCCAGTACTTC.